Here is one TCR beta chain with its context. Repertoires were generated with immunoSEQ multiplex PCR, while TCRdb's copy carries only in-frame clones and drops some. The profile shows about 120,000 clones, about 93% of them singletons. This sample was included in a study of T cell responses to AZD1222 COVID-19 vaccine. Germline V gene sequence: CDR1 SNHLY, CDR2 FYNNEI. V dropped 1 base and J dropped 5 bases, with 12 bases sitting between them. The CDR3 consists of 15 residues. The J gene is TRBJ2-1, the V gene TRBV2; no clear D gene. The receptor's source is an adult who received the AZD1222 COVID-19 vaccine. This material consisted of peripheral blood, taken 28 days after the second AZD1222 dose. The CDR3 DNA reads as TGTGCCAGCAGTGAAGGGTATCGGGCTAACAATGAGCAGTTCTTC. It encodes CASSEGYRANNEQFF.